What follows are 5 T cell receptor beta chains derived from one specimen sequenced in a study of blood T cell repertoires in COVID-19. Using immunoSEQ multiplex PCR, the repertoire was profiled, and TCRdb retains in-frame clones only, with some absent. The table has over 120,000 clones, roughly 83% seen once. Material for sequencing was PBMCs or T cells enriched from blood (not recorded which). These receptors originate from a man aged 45-65 years who had recovered from COVID-19.

This rearrangement joins TRBV28 to TRBJ1-5, with 10 nucleotides matching TRBD1. The CDR3 has 15 amino acids. V gave up 6 bases and J gave up 6 bases; unmatched junction bases: 8. Germline-derived CDR1 and CDR2 are MDHEN and SYDVKM. DNA of the CDR3: TGTGCCAGCAGACCTATGGACAGGGGGGGTCAGCCCCAGCATTTT. It is translated as CASRPMDRGGQPQHF.

In this sample, this clone turned up once. The chain uses TRBV4-3 and TRBJ1-3; perhaps TRBD1 as D (6 bases). The V end lost 0 bases, the J end lost 6 bases, and 12 bases lay between the germline ends. This CDR3 region has 15 residues. CDR1 and CDR2 from the germline V gene are LGHNA and YSLEER. The CDR3 loop reads CASSQEAQGTNTIYF. In DNA form, the CDR3 reads TGCGCCAGCAGCCAAGAGGCTCAGGGGACAAACACCATATATTTT.

The rearrangement links TRBV29-1 to TRBJ1-2, with a possible D match to TRBD1 (6 bases). The CDR3 has 13 residues. Per germline, CDR1 SQVTM and CDR2 ANQGSEA. V was clipped by 5 bases and J by 0 bases, with 10 bases between them. The CDR3, as DNA: TGCAGCGTTCGGGACACCCCTAACTATGGCTACACCTTC. It encodes CSVRDTPNYGYTF.

This clone turned up a few times. The chain employs TRBV27 and TRBJ1-1, with D possibly TRBD1 on 6 matching bases. V gave up 2 bases and J gave up 1 base, with 8 bases separating them. There are 14 residues in the CDR3. Germline CDR1 and CDR2: MNHEY and SMNVEV (reference sequence). CDR3 DNA: TGTGCCAGCAGTTTAAGAGGGGGGAACACTGAAGCTTTCTTT. Translated, it gives CASSLRGGNTEAFF.

This clone has just one count. This rearrangement joins TRBV2 to TRBJ1-2, with TRBD1 matching over 8 bases. The CDR3 has 16 amino acids. Germline lookup yields CDR1 SNHLY and CDR2 FYNNEI. With V trimmed by 6 bases and J by 4 bases, 13 bases remained unmatched. The CDR3 DNA reads TGTGCCAGCAGAGACTACAGACAGGGGCATTTCTATGGCTACACCTTC. Its translation: CASRDYRQGHFYGYTF.